These 25 T cell receptor beta chains originate from one sample sequenced in a study of blood T cell repertoires in COVID-19. Repertoires were generated with immunoSEQ multiplex PCR, while TCRdb's copy carries only in-frame clones and drops some. The repertoire has 97,000 or so clones, more than 85% of them found once; the top ten carry about 4%. The sample taken for sequencing was peripheral blood. The receptors originated from a man between 18 and 35 years old with acute or convalescent COVID-19.

This clone came up once. The V call is TRBV11-2, the J call TRBJ2-1; 11 bases line up with TRBD2. The CDR3 has 19 residues. Trimming cost V 7 bases and J 5 bases; bases outside gene matches: 19. Germline values: CDR1 SGHAT, CDR2 FQNNGV. CDR3 protein: CASTRISGGASSRDNEQFF. In nucleotides, the CDR3 is TGTGCCAGCACCCGTATTAGCGGGGGGGCCAGTAGCCGCGACAATGAGCAGTTCTTC.

This chain connects TRBV11-2 to TRBJ1-3; 9 nucleotides line up with TRBD1. Germline CDR1 SGHAT, CDR2 FQNNGV. With 6 bases clipped from V and 1 base from J, the junction kept 7 bases outside the gene matches. This CDR3 region has 16 residues. The CDR3 loop is CASSRGQGNSGNTIYF. The CDR3 DNA reads as TGTGCCAGCAGTAGGGGACAGGGAAATTCTGGAAACACCATATATTTT.

The chain is built from TRBV9 and TRBJ2-7; TRBD1 aligns across 8 bases. The CDR3 contains 18 residues. The ends lost 2 bases at V and 1 base at J; junction bases unmatched: 14. CDR1 is SGDLS and CDR2 is YYNGEE in the germline V gene. CDR3 sequence: CASSVGTGGLGFSYEQYF. CDR3 nucleotides: TGTGCCAGCAGCGTGGGTACAGGGGGGCTAGGATTTTCCTACGAGCAGTACTTC.

The chain uses TRBV27 and TRBJ1-1; 11 bases map to TRBD1. CDR1 MNHEY and CDR2 SMNVEV come from the germline V gene (reference sequence). The CDR3 is 16 residues long. Trimming removed 4 bases from V and 1 base from J; junction bases left unmatched: 5. The CDR3 here is CASSYRDRGSNTEAFF. As DNA, the CDR3 is TGTGCCAGCAGTTATAGGGACAGGGGGTCGAACACTGAAGCTTTCTTT.

The chain is built from TRBV5-1 and TRBJ2-1; TRBD2 aligns across 8 bases. V lost 1 base, J lost 2 bases, and 2 bases stayed unmatched. This CDR3 is 15 amino acids long. Germline CDR1 is SGHRS and CDR2 is YFSETQ. The CDR3 bases are TGCGCCAGCAGCTTGAGCGGGAGTGCCTACAATGAGCAGTTCTTC. Its translation is CASSLSGSAYNEQFF.

The chain is built from TRBV5-1 and TRBJ1-2; TRBD1 matches 8 bases. This CDR3 is 14 amino acids long. Trimming removed 4 bases from V and 5 bases from J; junction bases left unmatched: 7. Germline V gives CDR1 SGHRS, CDR2 YFSETQ. CDR3 in DNA: TGCGCCAGCAGCGCCATACAGGGGGGGTATGGCTACACCTTC. Encoded protein: CASSAIQGGYGYTF.

This sequence joins TRBV4-1 and TRBJ1-2; D unresolved. V lost 1 base and J lost 0, with 9 bases in between. The length of the CDR3 is 15 residues. CDR1 and CDR2 (germline): MGHRA, YSYEKL. CDR3 protein: CASSQAQLANYGYTF. In DNA, the CDR3 is TGCGCCAGCAGCCAAGCACAGTTAGCTAACTATGGCTACACCTTC.

The chain uses TRBV12-5 and TRBJ1-1; TRBD1 aligns across 9 bases. V trimming: 2 bases; J trimming: 2 bases; junction bases outside the gene matches: 9. CDR1 is LGHNT and CDR2 is FRNRAP in the germline V gene. The CDR3 totals 17 residues. CDR3 amino acids: CASGLPLMTGGNTEAFF. The DNA for the CDR3 is TGTGCTAGTGGTTTGCCCCTCATGACAGGGGGTAACACTGAAGCTTTCTTT.

The genes are TRBV19 and TRBJ2-7, with D perhaps matching TRBD1 (6 bases). CDR3 length: 15 residues. CDR1 is LNHDA and CDR2 is SQIVND in the germline V gene (reference sequence). V shed 4 bases and J shed 2 bases, with 15 bases lying between them. The CDR3 bases are TGTGCCAGTAGTAACAGGGCCGCGGGCACCTACGAGCAGTACTTC. Translated, it gives CASSNRAAGTYEQYF. The whole variable domain, filled in from reference TRBV19 and TRBJ2-7, reads DGGITQSPKYLFRKEGQNVTLSCEQNLNHDAMYWYRQDPGQGLRLIYYSQIVNDFQKGDIAEGYSVSREKKESFPLTVTSAQKNPTAFYLCASSNRAAGTYEQYFGPGTRLTVT.

CDR3 protein: CASSQGSGGRETQYF. The CDR3 DNA reads TGTGCCAGCAGCCAAGGTAGCGGGGGTAGGGAGACCCAGTACTTC. This chain connects TRBV3-1 (or the pseudogene TRBV3-2) to TRBJ2-5, with TRBD2 matching 9 bases. The germline V gene has CDR1 LGHDT and CDR2 YNNKEL (reference sequence). J gave up 5 bases and V 1 base, and 5 bases lay outside the gene matches. The CDR3 totals 15 residues.

The chain employs TRBV4-2 and TRBJ1-3, with 7 bases fitting TRBD1. Germline V gene lookup returns CDR1 LGHNA and CDR2 YNFKEQ. V shed 0 bases, J shed 0 bases, and the junction held 5 bases outside the gene matches. CDR3 size: 17 residues. The CDR3 loop is CASSQDVGQSSGNTIYF. As DNA, the CDR3 is TGTGCCAGCAGCCAAGATGTGGGACAGAGCTCTGGAAACACCATATATTTT.

The chain links TRBV11-2 to TRBJ2-5; 7 bases match TRBD2. Unmatched junction bases numbered 6, after V lost 5 bases and J lost 3 bases. The germline V gene has CDR1 SGHAT and CDR2 FQNNGV. This CDR3 contains 14 residues. The CDR3 region has the DNA TGTGCCAGCAGCCCACGGGACTACGAAGAGACCCAGTACTTC. Residues: CASSPRDYEETQYF.

This clone appeared a single time. The rearrangement uses TRBV27 and TRBJ1-5; unclear D gene. The CDR3 has 15 amino acids. Trimming cost V 2 bases and J 2 bases, with 10 bases left between them. Per germline, CDR1 MNHEY and CDR2 SMNVEV (reference sequence). CDR3 nucleotide sequence: TGTGCCAGCAGTTTAGGCCTGAATGGCAATCAGCCCCAGCATTTT. It yields the protein CASSLGLNGNQPQHF.

This clone was recorded a few times. The chain carries TRBV19 and TRBJ2-7, with 8 nucleotides matching TRBD2. V trimming: 3 bases; J trimming: 4 bases; junction bases outside the gene matches: 5. Germline CDR1 LNHDA, CDR2 SQIVND (reference sequence). This CDR3 contains 14 residues. The CDR3 nucleotides read TGTGCCAGTAGTATGGTAGCGGGGAGTTACGAGCAGTACTTC. Translation gives CASSMVAGSYEQYF.

The chain links TRBV6-5 to TRBJ2-5; D is possibly TRBD2 (7 bases). CDR3 length equals 12 residues. V lost 8 bases and J lost 6, with 13 bases in between. The germline CDR1 and CDR2 sequences are MNHEY and SVGAGI. The DNA of the CDR3 is TGTGCCAGCCGAGGGGGGGTTAAGACCCAGTACTTC. Translating it yields CASRGGVKTQYF.

The chain is built from TRBV29-1 and TRBJ2-1, with TRBD1 matching over 8 bases. The V and J ends lost 7 bases and 4 bases, in that order; junction bases with no gene match: 18. The CDR3 is made up of 17 amino acids. Germline CDR1 and CDR2: SQVTM and ANQGSEA. CDR3 nucleotide sequence: TGCAGCGATGCAATTAAGGCCCGGCAGGGGGCATACAATGAGCAGTTCTTC. As protein: CSDAIKARQGAYNEQFF.

This chain links TRBV20-1 with TRBJ2-7; 9 bases line up with TRBD2. V trimming: 3 bases; J trimming: 2 bases; junction bases outside the gene matches: 8. This CDR3 has 15 residues. From germline, CDR1 is DFQATT and CDR2 SNEGSKA (reference sequence). CDR3 loop: CSASSVAGDTYEQYF. The CDR3 DNA follows: TGCAGTGCTAGTTCCGTAGCGGGAGACACCTACGAGCAGTACTTC.

The genes are TRBV18 and TRBJ1-2; D is possibly TRBD1 (6 bases). The CDR3 has 16 residues. Trimming removed 3 bases from V and 2 bases from J, with 16 bases in between. The germline V gene encodes CDR1 KGHSH and CDR2 LQKENI. CDR3 sequence reads: CASSPYSTGKNYGYTF. The CDR3 bases are TGTGCCAGCTCACCCTATTCGACAGGAAAGAACTATGGCTACACCTTC.

CDR3 sequence reads: CASSLGTGADGYTF. The CDR3, as DNA: TGTGCCAGCAGCTTGGGGACAGGAGCTGATGGCTACACCTTC. V is TRBV5-4 and J is TRBJ1-2; TRBD1 agrees at 7 bases. CDR3 size: 14 residues. V was clipped by 0 bases and J by 6 bases; unmatched bases: 5. Germline V gives CDR1 SGHNT, CDR2 YYREEE (reference sequence).

This chain joins TRBV9 and TRBJ2-1; D possibly corresponds to TRBD2 (6 bases). The CDR3 covers 14 residues. CDR1 and CDR2 (germline): SGDLS, YYNGEE. The germline V and J ends were trimmed by 6 bases and 6 bases, with 16 bases remaining between them. In DNA, the CDR3 is TGTGCCAGCATCGAAGGTCCCGGGGGCAATGAGCAGTTCTTC. It encodes CASIEGPGGNEQFF.

The chain uses TRBV5-1 and TRBJ1-1, with D perhaps matching TRBD1 (5 bases). From germline, CDR1 is SGHRS and CDR2 YFSETQ. The CDR3 extends over 14 amino acids. Trimming pared 3 bases from V and 5 bases from J, leaving 14 bases between. This CDR3 is CASSSRGSGTEAFF. For the CDR3, the DNA is TGCGCCAGCAGCTCACGGGGGAGTGGAACTGAAGCTTTCTTT.

This chain joins TRBV18 and TRBJ2-1; TRBD2 might be the D (5 bases). Germline V gene lookup returns CDR1 KGHSH and CDR2 LQKENI. The CDR3 extends over 12 amino acids. Trimming removed 6 bases from V and 7 bases from J, with 10 bases in between. The CDR3: CASSLPGNEQFF. CDR3 nucleotide sequence: TGTGCCAGCTCCCTCCCGGGAAATGAGCAGTTCTTC.

In its sample, this clone was seen once. The chain uses TRBV29-1 and TRBJ2-7; the D gene is possibly TRBD2 (6 bases). V lost 3 bases and J lost 5, with 11 bases in between. Germline assignment: CDR1 SQVTM and CDR2 ANQGSEA. The CDR3 extends over 12 amino acids. The CDR3 DNA is TGCAGCGTTGAGACTAGTGCGGACGAGCAGTACTTC. Residues: CSVETSADEQYF.

This clone was seen once. The V gene is TRBV7-9, the J gene TRBJ1-3; TRBD1 might be the D (6 bases). V lost 5 bases to trimming and J lost 2 bases, with 16 bases between them. Germline V CDR1 and CDR2: SEHNR, FQNEAQ (reference sequence). The CDR3 length is 16 residues. The CDR3: CASSAAPRTAGNTIYF. As DNA, the CDR3 is TGTGCCAGCAGCGCAGCCCCGAGGACAGCTGGAAACACCATATATTTT.

V gene TRBV19 combines with J gene TRBJ1-2; D unresolved. Germline CDR1 is LNHDA and CDR2 is SQIVND (reference sequence). This CDR3 has 12 amino acids. The ends were cut back, 6 bases at V and 8 bases at J, with 13 bases in the middle. CDR3 sequence (DNA): TGTGCCAGTAGCACCCGGACTCAGGGCTACACCTTC. It codes for CASSTRTQGYTF.